The 23 T cell receptor beta chains reported below all come from one sample, sequenced in a study of blood T cells in healthy people across ages. Through a sample-barcoded 5' primer and a J-beta primer mix, a second PCR was run for about 6 to 12 cycles. TCRdb re-derived calls from the 5' RACE reads in MiXCR, one entry per CDR3 protein. The sample lists 1,100,000 or so distinct CDR3 sequences, less than 50% occurring once. Source material: blood. All receptors come from a woman in her sixties in good health.

The chain employs TRBV28 and TRBJ2-7; unclear D gene. The CDR3 runs to 15 residues. The germline V gene has CDR1 MDHEN and CDR2 SYDVKM. V gave up 2 bases and J gave up 3 bases, with 14 bases separating them. CDR3 sequence (DNA): TGTGCCAGCAGTTTAGTACCCGCGGAAAACTACGAGCAGTACTTC. It encodes CASSLVPAENYEQYF.

The chain employs TRBV10-3 and TRBJ2-7; D is ambiguous. The CDR3 spans 13 residues. Trimming pared 0 bases from V and 7 bases from J, leaving 10 bases between. The V gene's germline CDR1 is ENHRY and CDR2 SYGVKD. Written as DNA, the CDR3 is TGTGCCATCAGTGAGTCGAAGGTGGATGAGCAGTACTTC. Translating gives CAISESKVDEQYF.

This clonotype was counted at least ten times. This sequence joins TRBV20-1 and TRBJ2-7; TRBD1 agrees at 9 bases. There are 13 residues in the CDR3. Per germline, CDR1 DFQATT and CDR2 SNEGSKA (reference sequence). This chain's CDR3 is CAPRDRVGYEQYF. DNA for the CDR3: TGCGCCCCCCGGGACAGGGTAGGATACGAGCAGTACTTC.

This chain connects TRBV4-1 to TRBJ2-7; D is ambiguous. There are 15 residues in the CDR3. Looked up from germline, CDR1 is MGHRA and CDR2 is YSYEKL. Trimming shortened V by 4 bases and J by 5 bases, and 18 bases separated the two germline ends. CDR3 region: CASSPVAVNFDEQYF. The CDR3 DNA reads TGCGCCAGCAGCCCCGTCGCCGTGAACTTTGACGAGCAGTACTTC.

This chain joins TRBV28 and TRBJ2-7; 8 nucleotides agree with TRBD2. This CDR3 spans 15 amino acids. With 6 bases clipped from V and 0 bases from J, the junction kept 7 bases outside the gene matches. The germline gives CDR1 MDHEN, CDR2 SYDVKM. The CDR3 reads CASSRGGVPSYEQYF. Written as DNA, the CDR3 is TGTGCCAGCAGCCGGGGGGGGGTCCCCTCCTACGAGCAGTACTTC.

CDR3 nucleotide sequence: TGCAGTGCTAGAGATCGTTGGGGGTCAGCCTACAATGAGCAGTTCTTC. The encoded protein is CSARDRWGSAYNEQFF. The V gene is TRBV20-1, the J gene TRBJ2-1; D may match TRBD1 or TRBD2 (5 bases each). CDR1 is DFQATT and CDR2 is SNEGSKA in the germline V gene (reference sequence). The length of the CDR3 is 16 residues. V was clipped by 0 bases and J by 2 bases, with 14 bases between them.

The chain has TRBV20-1 and TRBJ1-6; 7 bases match TRBD1. This CDR3 is built from 15 residues. J gave up 8 bases and V 3 bases, and 10 bases lay outside the gene matches. The V gene's germline CDR1 is DFQATT and CDR2 SNEGSKA (reference sequence). The CDR3 region is CSARAEDRSDSPLHF. The CDR3 nucleotides are TGCAGTGCTAGGGCTGAGGACAGGTCTGATTCACCCCTCCACTTT.

This clonotype has at least ten counts. The rearrangement uses TRBV7-9 and TRBJ1-2, with TRBD1 identical over 8 bases. J was trimmed by 7 bases and V by 6 bases; bases with no gene match: 10. Germline CDR1 SEHNR, CDR2 FQNEAQ (reference sequence). This CDR3 has 14 amino acids. DNA for the CDR3: TGTGCCAGCAGTCCTCCCGACAGGGGAGTTGGCTACACCTTC. It yields the protein CASSPPDRGVGYTF. The entire variable domain, with the rest obtained from reference TRBV7-9 and TRBJ1-2, is as follows: DTGVSQNPRHKITKRGQNVTFRCDPISEHNRLYWYRQTLGQGPEFLTYFQNEAQLEKSRLLSDRFSAERPKGSFSTLEIQRTEQGDSAMYLCASSPPDRGVGYTFGSGTRLTVV.

This clonotype was counted only a few times. This rearrangement joins TRBV6-1 to TRBJ2-1; 9 nucleotides line up with TRBD2. V was clipped by 7 bases and J by 0 bases; unmatched bases: 4. CDR3 size: 15 residues. Germline V gene lookup returns CDR1 MNHNS and CDR2 SASEGT. In DNA form, the CDR3 reads TGTGCCAGCATCCGACTAGCGGCCTCCTACAATGAGCAGTTCTTC. This translates into CASIRLAASYNEQFF.

Notes on this clonotype: One junction end disagrees with the germline gene, perhaps due to a read error. The chain is built from TRBV6-6 and TRBJ2-3; D possibly corresponds to TRBD2 (6 bases). The CDR3 spans 16 residues. Germline CDR1 and CDR2: MNHNY and SVGAGI (reference sequence). The CDR3 nucleotides are TGTGCCAGCAGTCCTCGAACTAGCCCCACAACAGATACCCAGTATTTT. Translating gives CASSPRTSPTTDTQYF.

In its sample, this clonotype was seen a few times. The chain recombines TRBV11-2 with TRBJ2-7, with D perhaps being TRBD1 or TRBD2 (6 bases each). V was trimmed by 1 base and J by 3 bases, leaving 10 bases between them. Germline values: CDR1 SGHAT, CDR2 FQNNGV. The CDR3 is 14 residues long. CDR3 protein: CASSLAEGVYEQYF. The CDR3 DNA follows: TGTGCCAGCAGCTTAGCGGAGGGGGTCTACGAGCAGTACTTC.

The table lists this clonotype with a few counts. The chain has TRBV12-3 or TRBV12-4 and TRBJ2-1, with D maybe TRBD2 (5 bases). This CDR3 has 12 amino acids. V lost 5 bases and J lost 7, with 9 bases in between. The CDR3 nucleotides read TGTGCCAGCAGTCTAACTAGGAATGAGCAGTTCTTC. Translated, it gives CASSLTRNEQFF.

The chain is built from TRBV7-2 and TRBJ1-5; weak D call: TRBD1 (5 bases). Looked up from germline, CDR1 is SGHTA and CDR2 is FQGNSA. CDR3 length equals 12 residues. The V and J ends lost 5 bases and 5 bases respectively, with 7 bases between them. The CDR3 DNA reads TGTGCCAGCAGCCGGACATATCAGCCCCAGCATTTT. Its protein product is CASSRTYQPQHF.

The rearrangement uses TRBV11-2 and TRBJ2-1; D possibly corresponds to TRBD1 (5 bases). The CDR3 extends over 14 amino acids. Germline V gives CDR1 SGHAT, CDR2 FQNNGV. V lost 1 base and J lost 8, with 12 bases in between. Here the CDR3 DNA reads TGTGCCAGCAGCTTAGCAGCAGGGTTGCATGAGCAGTTCTTC. Translating gives CASSLAAGLHEQFF. The full variable domain, its missing parts supplied by reference TRBV11-2 and TRBJ2-1, is EAGVAQSPRYKIIEKRQSVAFWCNPISGHATLYWYQQILGQGPKLLIQFQNNGVVDDSQLPKDRFSAERLKGVDSTLKIQPAKLEDSAVYLCASSLAAGLHEQFFGPGTRLTVL.

The V gene is TRBV20-1, the J gene TRBJ2-1; 8 bases line up with TRBD2. The CDR3 loop spans 12 amino acids. Germline CDR1 is DFQATT and CDR2 is SNEGSKA (reference sequence). After removal of 6 bases from V and 6 bases from J, the junction contained 4 bases not matched to a gene. The CDR3 loop is CSAGGVGNEQFF. CDR3 nucleotide sequence: TGCAGTGCCGGGGGGGTTGGCAATGAGCAGTTCTTC.

This clonotype was recorded a few times. The CDR3 DNA reads as TGTGCCAGCAGTTACGACAACACTGAAGCTTTCTTT. As protein: CASSYDNTEAFF. The chain couples TRBV6-2 or TRBV6-3 to TRBJ1-1; D is uncertain. V lost 2 bases and J 2 bases, leaving 3 bases between the germline ends. This CDR3 spans 12 amino acids. The V gene's germline CDR1 is MNHEY and CDR2 SVGEGT.

The chain couples TRBV7-2 to TRBJ2-7, with 13 nucleotides matching TRBD2. The V gene end was trimmed by 5 bases and the J gene end by 2 bases; junction bases not matched to a gene: 12. Germline V CDR1 and CDR2: SGHTA, FQGNSA. The CDR3 totals 18 residues. CDR3 in DNA: TGTGCCAGCAGCGTCGGGACTAGCGGGATCACTGTAGCCTACGAGCAGTACTTC. As protein: CASSVGTSGITVAYEQYF.

This clonotype was seen a handful of times. The J gene is TRBJ2-7, the V gene TRBV15; D is unresolved. There are 15 residues in the CDR3. Trimming removed 1 base from V and 5 bases from J, with 15 bases in between. The germline V gene encodes CDR1 LNHNV and CDR2 YYDKDF (reference sequence). The CDR3 sequence: CATSRGARRENEQYF. The CDR3 region has the DNA TGTGCCACCAGCAGAGGGGCACGGAGAGAGAACGAGCAGTACTTC. Full variable domain (outside the CDR3, taken from reference TRBV15 and TRBJ2-7): DAMVIQNPRYQVTQFGKPVTLSCSQTLNHNVMYWYQQKSSQAPKLLFHYYDKDFNNEADTPDNFQSRRPNTSFCFLDIRSPGLGDTAMYLCATSRGARRENEQYFGPGTRLTVT.

The rearrangement links TRBV15 to TRBJ2-7, with D possibly called TRBD1 or TRBD2 (5 bases each). This CDR3 spans 14 amino acids. The V end lost 5 bases, the J end lost 2 bases, and 13 bases lay between the germline ends. The germline V gene has CDR1 LNHNV and CDR2 YYDKDF (reference sequence). The CDR3 DNA follows: TGTGCCACCAGCGGCCGGGACGGTACCTACGAGCAGTACTTC. Translated: CATSGRDGTYEQYF.

This clonotype was detected only a few times. This rearrangement joins TRBV25-1 to TRBJ2-1; 7 bases align to TRBD2. V gave up 8 bases and J gave up 6 bases; unmatched junction bases: 7. Germline-derived CDR1 and CDR2 are MGHDK and SYGVNS. This CDR3 spans 13 amino acids. The CDR3 DNA follows: TGTGCCAGCCGGGGGGAGGGCCTCAATGAGCAGTTCTTC. Its protein product is CASRGEGLNEQFF. The variable domain in full, with the rest retrieved from reference TRBV25-1 and TRBJ2-1, is EADIYQTPRYLVIGTGKKITLECSQTMGHDKMYWYQQDPGMELHLIHYSYGVNSTEKGDLSSESTVSRIRTEHFPLTLESARPSHTSQYLCASRGEGLNEQFFGPGTRLTVL.

The rearrangement joins TRBV7-3 to TRBJ2-3, with TRBD2 matching 16 bases. Germline V lookup: CDR1 SGHTA, CDR2 FQGTGA. CDR3 size: 17 residues. Trimming removed 5 bases from V and 6 bases from J; junction bases left unmatched: 8. CDR3 bases: TGTGCCAGCAGCCGCCCGGGACTAGCGGGAGGGTTGGATACGCAGTATTTT. Its protein product is CASSRPGLAGGLDTQYF. Complete variable domain (other parts from reference TRBV7-3 and TRBJ2-3): GAGVSQTPSNKVTEKGKYVELRCDPISGHTALYWYRQSLGQGPEFLIYFQGTGAADDSGLPNDRFFAVRPEGSVSTLKIQRTERGDSAVYLCASSRPGLAGGLDTQYFGPGTRLTVL.

The V call is TRBV27, the J call TRBJ2-1; the match to TRBD2 covers 7 bases. The CDR3 contains 17 residues. The V segment lost 3 bases and the J segment 4 bases; nucleotides outside the gene matches: 12. Germline V gives CDR1 MNHEY, CDR2 SMNVEV (reference sequence). CDR3: CASSLGGRDYQYNEQFF. CDR3 sequence (DNA): TGTGCCAGCAGTTTGGGGGGGAGGGACTACCAATACAATGAGCAGTTCTTC.

The rearrangement joins TRBV18 to TRBJ2-4; D not certain. Germline V lookup: CDR1 KGHSH, CDR2 LQKENI. The CDR3 has 12 amino acids. Trimming cost V 4 bases and J 13 bases, with 14 bases left between them. The CDR3 loop is CASSLKEEIQYF. DNA for the CDR3: TGTGCCAGCTCACTTAAAGAAGAGATCCAGTACTTC.